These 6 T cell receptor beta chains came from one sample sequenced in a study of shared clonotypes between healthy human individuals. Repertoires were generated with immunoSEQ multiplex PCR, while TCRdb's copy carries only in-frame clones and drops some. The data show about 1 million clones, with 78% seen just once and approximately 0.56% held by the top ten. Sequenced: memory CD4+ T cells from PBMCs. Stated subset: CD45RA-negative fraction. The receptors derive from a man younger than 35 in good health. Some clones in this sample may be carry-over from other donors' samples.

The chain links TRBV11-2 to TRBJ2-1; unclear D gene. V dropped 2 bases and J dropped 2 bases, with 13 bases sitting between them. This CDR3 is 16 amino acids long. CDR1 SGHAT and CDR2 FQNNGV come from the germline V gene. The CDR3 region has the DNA TGTGCCAGCAGCTTATTGGGATTAGGACCCTACAATGAGCAGTTCTTC. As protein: CASSLLGLGPYNEQFF.

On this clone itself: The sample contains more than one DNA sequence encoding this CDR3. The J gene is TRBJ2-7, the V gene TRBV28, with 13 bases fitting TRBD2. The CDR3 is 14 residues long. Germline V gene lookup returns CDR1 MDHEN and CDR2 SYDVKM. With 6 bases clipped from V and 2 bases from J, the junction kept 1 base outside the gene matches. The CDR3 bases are TGTGCCAGCAGGGGGACTAGCGGGACCTACGAGCAGTACTTC. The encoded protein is CASRGTSGTYEQYF.

The DNA of the CDR3 is TGTGCCAGCAGACGGGACTCGACGAACACCGGGGAGCTGTTTTTT. Translating it yields CASRRDSTNTGELFF. The chain is built from TRBV6-6 and TRBJ2-2; possible D gene TRBD2, 6 bases. The CDR3 covers 15 residues. Looked up from germline, CDR1 is MNHNY and CDR2 is SVGAGI (reference sequence). Trimming cost V 6 bases and J 0 bases, with 11 bases left between them.

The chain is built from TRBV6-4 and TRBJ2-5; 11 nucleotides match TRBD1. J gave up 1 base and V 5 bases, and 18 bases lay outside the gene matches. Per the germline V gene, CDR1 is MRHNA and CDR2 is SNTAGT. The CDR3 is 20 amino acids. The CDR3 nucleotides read TGTGCCAGCAGTCCCTGGACAGGGGGCGCATCCTCTTTTTTCCAAGAGACCCAGTACTTC. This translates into CASSPWTGGASSFFQETQYF.

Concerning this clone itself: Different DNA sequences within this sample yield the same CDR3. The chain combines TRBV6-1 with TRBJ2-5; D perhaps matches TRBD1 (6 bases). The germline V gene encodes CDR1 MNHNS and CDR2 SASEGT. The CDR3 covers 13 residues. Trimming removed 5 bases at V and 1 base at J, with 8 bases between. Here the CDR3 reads CASSFRGQETQYF. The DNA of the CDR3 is TGTGCCAGCAGTTTCAGGGGCCAAGAGACCCAGTACTTC.

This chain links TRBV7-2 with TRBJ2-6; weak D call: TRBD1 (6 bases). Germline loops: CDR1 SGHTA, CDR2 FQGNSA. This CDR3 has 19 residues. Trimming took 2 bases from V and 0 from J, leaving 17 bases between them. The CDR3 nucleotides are TGTGCCAGCAGCTTACGGGTTGACAGGCCCGCCTCTGGGGCCAACGTCCTGACTTTC. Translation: CASSLRVDRPASGANVLTF. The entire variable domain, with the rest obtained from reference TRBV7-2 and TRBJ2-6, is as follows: GAGVSQSPSNKVTEKGKDVELRCDPISGHTALYWYRQSLGQGLEFLIYFQGNSAPDKSGLPSDRFSAERTGGSVSTLTIQRTQQEDSAVYLCASSLRVDRPASGANVLTFGAGSRLTVL.